The clone carrying this TCR beta chain has a handful of counts. There were TCR beta CDR3 regions amplified from RNA transcripts. TCR CDR3 regions were first amplified by RT-PCR with HTBI primers. Each CDR3 protein gets one entry after TCRdb re-called the multiplex PCR reads with MiXCR. The table lists around 540,000 distinct CDR3 sequences, more than 15% of them singletons, with approximately 30% in the top ten. The CDR3 has 14 amino acids. The V and J ends lost 6 bases and 9 bases respectively, with 18 bases between them. Germline V gene sequence: CDR1 LNHNV, CDR2 YYDKDF (reference sequence). This record comes from a study of T cells in Graves' hyperthyroidism and ophthalmopathy.

The chain couples TRBV15 to TRBJ2-4; D possibly corresponds to TRBD1 (5 bases). Input material: blood. This TCR was sampled from a woman aged 30 to 39 with Graves' ophthalmopathy. Here the CDR3 DNA reads TGTGCCACCAGAGTGGGGCCTGGGCCGGGCATTCAGTACTTC. Encoded protein: CATRVGPGPGIQYF.